These 8 T cell receptor beta chains share one sample of origin, sequenced in a study of blood T cell repertoires in COVID-19. Here immunoSEQ multiplex PCR was the method, and the copy in TCRdb shows in-frame clones only, minus some. The sample includes about 110,000 clones, just under 90% of them seen just once. The source material was peripheral blood. These receptors were collected from a human donor in a cohort sampled during active COVID-19.

This chain uses TRBV9 with TRBJ1-1, with no clear D. The CDR3 loop spans 14 amino acids. Per germline, CDR1 SGDLS and CDR2 YYNGEE. Deletions cut 3 bases from V and 7 bases from J, with 16 bases between. The CDR3 DNA reads as TGTGCCAGCAGCGCCCACCTACTCGGGAGTGAAGCTTTCTTT. This encodes CASSAHLLGSEAFF.

The chain uses TRBV25-1 and TRBJ2-4, with 9 bases that match TRBD1. Per germline, CDR1 MGHDK and CDR2 SYGVNS. The CDR3 loop spans 15 amino acids. V lost 2 bases and J lost 6; bases outside the gene matches: 5. The CDR3 protein is CASSERDRAGNIQYF. As DNA, the CDR3 is TGTGCCAGCAGTGAAAGGGACAGGGCGGGAAACATTCAGTACTTC.

CDR3 protein: CASSHAGAGNQPQHF. CDR3 bases: TGTGCCAGCAGCCACGCAGGGGCAGGCAATCAGCCCCAGCATTTT. This chain links TRBV3-1 (or the pseudogene TRBV3-2) with TRBJ1-5, with D possibly TRBD1 on 6 matching bases. Germline V gene data show CDR1 as LGHDT and CDR2 as YNNKEL (reference sequence). V was shortened by 3 bases and J by 2 bases, with 11 bases between the two germline ends. The CDR3 totals 15 residues.

The chain joins TRBV7-8 to TRBJ1-5; 9 nucleotides agree with TRBD1. There are 13 residues in the CDR3. Germline assignment: CDR1 SGHVS and CDR2 FQNEAQ. V lost 5 bases, J lost 5 bases, and 1 base stayed unmatched. CDR3 loop: CASSTGGYQPQHF. The CDR3 nucleotides are TGTGCCAGCAGCACAGGGGGCTATCAGCCCCAGCATTTT.

The genes are TRBV2 and TRBJ1-2; perhaps TRBD1 as D (5 bases). This CDR3 contains 15 residues. With 6 bases removed from V and 6 bases from J, the gap between germline ends came to 20 bases. Germline CDR1 SNHLY, CDR2 FYNNEI. In DNA, the CDR3 is TGTGCCAGCAGGGGACGGGGGAGGACAATTCATGGCTACACCTTC. This translates into CASRGRGRTIHGYTF.

V gene TRBV7-7 combines with J gene TRBJ2-1; a weak D match, TRBD1 (5 bases). This CDR3 comprises 13 residues. Germline V gives CDR1 SSHAT, CDR2 FNYEAQ (reference sequence). Trimming took 5 bases from V and 4 from J, leaving 9 bases between them. In DNA form, the CDR3 reads TGTGCCAGCAGCCAAGACAGATACAATGAGCAGTTCTTC. The encoded protein is CASSQDRYNEQFF.

This rearrangement joins TRBV5-1 to TRBJ2-7, with 7 bases identical to TRBD1. With 7 bases clipped from V and 3 bases from J, the junction kept 4 bases outside the gene matches. The CDR3 consists of 12 residues. Germline V lookup: CDR1 SGHRS, CDR2 YFSETQ. The CDR3 here is CASAGDSYEQYF. The CDR3 coding sequence is TGCGCCAGCGCCGGGGACAGCTACGAGCAGTACTTC.

The CDR3 DNA follows: TGTGCCAGCAGTTATTTGGCGGAGTCCCAAAAACTGTTTTTT. This gives the protein CASSYLAESQKLFF. The chain links TRBV6-5 to TRBJ1-4; D unresolved. V was clipped by 3 bases and J by 9 bases, with 14 bases between them. CDR1 MNHEY and CDR2 SVGAGI come from the germline V gene. The CDR3 runs to 14 residues.